The next 9 T cell receptor beta chains were all read from a single sample in a study of cytotoxic CD8 clonotypes in ibrutinib-treated CLL. Sequenced by immunoSEQ multiplex PCR; TCRdb stores in-frame clones only, minus some. In the table there are around 150,000 clones, 80% of which are singletons. The material sequenced was PBMCs, taken after 36 months of ibrutinib treatment. These receptors originate from a human donor with chronic lymphocytic leukemia.

This clone was seen a single time. J is TRBJ2-7 and V is TRBV6-5, with D unresolved. The CDR3 contains 12 residues. V was trimmed by 5 bases and J by 4 bases, leaving 9 bases between them. The germline V gene encodes CDR1 MNHEY and CDR2 SVGAGI. The CDR3 reads CASSHSFYEQYF. The CDR3 DNA is TGTGCCAGCAGTCATTCATTTTACGAGCAGTACTTC.

The chain couples TRBV29-1 to TRBJ1-5; 8 bases fit TRBD1. V gave up 4 bases and J gave up 12 bases; unmatched junction bases: 11. The germline V gene encodes CDR1 SQVTM and CDR2 ANQGSEA. This CDR3 has 13 amino acids. Here the CDR3 reads CSVVGQGVRGQHF. As DNA, the CDR3 is TGCAGCGTTGTTGGACAGGGCGTAAGAGGCCAGCATTTT.

The chain combines TRBV6-1 with TRBJ2-7; D is possibly TRBD2 (7 bases). The V gene's germline CDR1 is MNHNS and CDR2 SASEGT. There are 15 residues in the CDR3. The ends were cut back, 2 bases at V and 2 bases at J, with 13 bases in the middle. CDR3 sequence: CASSEWGGLAYEQYF. The CDR3, as DNA: TGTGCCAGCAGTGAATGGGGGGGGCTTGCCTACGAGCAGTACTTC.

The gene calls are TRBV7-6 and TRBJ2-7, with a tentative D call TRBD2 (7 bases). The CDR3 contains 15 residues. Germline values: CDR1 SGHVS, CDR2 FNYEAQ. The germline V and J ends were trimmed by 0 bases and 6 bases, with 15 bases remaining between them. The CDR3 coding sequence is TGTGCCAGCAGCTTAGCGGGAGGGGGACATATCGAGCAGTACTTC. Residues: CASSLAGGGHIEQYF.

The V and J genes are TRBV5-8 and TRBJ2-5, with 8 bases that match TRBD2. V dropped 7 bases and J dropped 3; count of bases not matched to a gene: 11. Germline lookup yields CDR1 SGHTS and CDR2 YDEGEE. The CDR3 covers 15 residues. The CDR3 DNA is TGTGCCAGCCGTGTACAGGGCGGGAGGAAAGAGACCCAGTACTTC. This sequence encodes CASRVQGGRKETQYF.

The CDR3 DNA is TGTGCCAGCAGCTTTAGCGTGAACACAGATACGCAGTATTTT. Protein: CASSFSVNTDTQYF. The chain combines TRBV7-6 with TRBJ2-3, with D possibly matching TRBD2 (5 bases). The germline gives CDR1 SGHVS, CDR2 FNYEAQ. Deletions cut 3 bases from V and 2 bases from J, with 9 bases between. This CDR3 contains 14 residues.

This chain links TRBV6-5 with TRBJ2-7; D may be TRBD2 (7 bases). The CDR3 is made up of 14 amino acids. V lost 7 bases, J lost 4 bases, and 17 bases lay in between. Looked up from germline, CDR1 is MNHEY and CDR2 is SVGAGI. The CDR3 DNA follows: TGTGCCAGCATGATAGGGGGGGAGGTGTACGAGCAGTACTTC. It yields the protein CASMIGGEVYEQYF.

In this sample, this clone turned up a few times. The CDR3 spells CASSQRGHQPQHF. In DNA form, the CDR3 reads TGCGCCAGCAGCCAACGGGGTCATCAGCCCCAGCATTTT. The chain combines TRBV4-1 with TRBJ1-5; no definite D call. The CDR3 covers 13 residues. CDR1 and CDR2 from the germline V gene are MGHRA and YSYEKL. Trimming removed 2 bases from V and 5 bases from J, with 7 bases in between.

J is TRBJ1-2 and V is TRBV29-1; weak D call: TRBD1 (6 bases). Germline V CDR1 and CDR2: SQVTM, ANQGSEA. Between the trimmed V and J ends, which lost 6 bases and 4 bases, there was a span of 15 bases. The CDR3 covers 13 residues. In DNA, the CDR3 is TGCAGCGTGACGCAGGGGCCCCGCTATGGCTACACCTTC. Its protein product is CSVTQGPRYGYTF.